The source of this T cell receptor beta chain is a study of T cell repertoires in cytomegalovirus infection. Study-wide context: Alongside well-studied HLA-B-restricted CMV epitopes, recently identified HLA-C-restricted CMV epitopes were also used. Public TCR beta signature analysis indicated the presence of both CMV infection and matching HLA type.

As concerns this clonotype: Its antigen is not identified.

The length of the CDR3 is 14 residues. CDR1 and CDR2 from the germline V gene are SQVTM and ANQGSEA. Trimming took 6 bases from V and 0 from J, leaving 14 bases between them. TCRdb ran MiXCR on the reads and lists one entry per CDR3 protein. The sample has roughly 150,000 distinct CDR3 sequences, about 31% seen once; the top ten hold around half. The rearrangement uses TRBV29-1 and TRBJ1-1; D may be TRBD1 (5 bases). The clonotype originates from a human donor in good health (CMV status not recorded). Some clones in this sample may be carry-over from other donors' samples. The material was CD8+ T cells from cultured PBMCs, obtained from culture after CMV antigen stimulation. DNA for the CDR3: TGCAGCGTCTCGGGCACGACAGTGAACACTGAAGCTTTCTTT. Translation gives CSVSGTTVNTEAFF.